Below, 24 T cell receptor beta chains from the same sample are listed, as sequenced in a study of T-cell reconstitution after alpha-beta-depleted transplantation in children. The TCRbeta library incorporated unique molecular identifiers. TCRdb recomputed calls from the PCR reads with MiXCR, one row per CDR3 protein. The profile shows around 250,000 distinct CDR3 sequences, 20% to 30% of them singletons. Specimen: PBMCs, collected before TCRalphabeta/CD19-depleted stem cell transplant. Every receptor here comes from a girl aged 2 to 9 with Fanconi anemia, due to receive a stem cell transplant.

V gene TRBV19 combines with J gene TRBJ2-1, with 14 bases lining up with TRBD2. V lost 3 bases to trimming and J lost 3 bases; unmatched junction nucleotides: 10. Looked up from germline, CDR1 is LNHDA and CDR2 is SQIVND (reference sequence). This CDR3 spans 19 amino acids. The chain's CDR3 is CASSMTGLAGGVDYNEQFF. The CDR3 DNA reads TGTGCCAGTAGTATGACCGGACTAGCGGGGGGCGTCGACTACAATGAGCAGTTCTTC.

This clonotype came up a few times. The chain couples TRBV12-3 or TRBV12-4 to TRBJ1-5, with D possibly matching TRBD1 (5 bases). This CDR3 region has 16 residues. Trimming removed 3 bases from V and 3 bases from J, with 15 bases in between. DNA for the CDR3: TGTGCCAGCAGTTTGGAACCAGGGCGATTCAATCAGCCCCAGCATTTT. It is translated as CASSLEPGRFNQPQHF.

In its sample, this clonotype was seen a few times. The DNA for the CDR3 is TGTGCCAGCAGTGGAGGGACTAGCGTCTACAATGAGCAGTTCTTC. This encodes CASSGGTSVYNEQFF. V is TRBV7-6 and J is TRBJ2-1, with TRBD2 identical over 10 bases. The CDR3 has 15 amino acids. Trimming cost V 6 bases and J 3 bases; bases outside gene matches: 5. CDR1 is SGHVS, CDR2 FNYEAQ, per germline.

This clonotype has a count of ten or more. V gene TRBV20-1 combines with J gene TRBJ2-2, with D tentatively TRBD2 (6 bases). CDR1 is DFQATT and CDR2 is SNEGSKA in the germline V gene (reference sequence). V shed 1 base and J shed 4 bases, with 16 bases lying between them. The CDR3 is 16 amino acids. CDR3 nucleotide sequence: TGCAGTGCTAGAGTATATGGGGGGATGATCACCGGGGAGCTGTTTTTT. This translates into CSARVYGGMITGELFF.

CDR3 bases: TGCAGTGCTAGAGACCAGGTCATTTCAAATTCACCCCTCCACTTT. Its protein product is CSARDQVISNSPLHF. This rearrangement joins TRBV20-1 to TRBJ1-6; D gene ambiguous. The CDR3 has 15 residues. Germline CDR1 and CDR2: DFQATT and SNEGSKA (reference sequence). V was pared by 0 bases and J by 7 bases, with 13 bases between.

The chain links TRBV28 to TRBJ2-7; D is unclear. V shed 2 bases and J shed 4 bases, with 12 bases lying between them. The CDR3 contains 14 residues. Germline CDR1 and CDR2: MDHEN and SYDVKM. CDR3 sequence reads: CASSLRPGSYEQYF. For the CDR3, the DNA is TGTGCCAGCAGTTTACGTCCGGGTTCGTACGAGCAGTACTTC. Using reference TRBV28 and TRBJ2-7 for the parts outside the CDR3, the full variable domain is DVKVTQSSRYLVKRTGEKVFLECVQDMDHENMFWYRQDPGLGLRLIYFSYDVKMKEKGDIPEGYSVSREKKERFSLILESASTNQTSMYLCASSLRPGSYEQYFGPGTRLTVT.

This clonotype has at least ten counts. The chain joins TRBV7-3 to TRBJ2-1; possibly TRBD1 or TRBD2 for D (7 bases each). The CDR3 totals 18 residues. Germline V gives CDR1 SGHTA, CDR2 FQGTGA. Trimming removed 1 base from V and 4 bases from J, with 20 bases in between. In DNA, the CDR3 is TGTGCCAGCAGCTTAAGGGTTGGGGAGGGACAGCGGTACAATGAGCAGTTCTTC. This codes for CASSLRVGEGQRYNEQFF.

There are many counts of this clonotype. This chain joins TRBV18 and TRBJ1-1; D is uncertain. Per the germline V gene, CDR1 is KGHSH and CDR2 is LQKENI. Trimming took 3 bases from V and 0 from J, leaving 8 bases between them. The CDR3 loop spans 14 amino acids. CDR3 protein: CASSPEIMNTEAFF. The CDR3 DNA reads as TGTGCCAGCTCACCTGAAATCATGAACACTGAAGCTTTCTTT.

This clonotype was seen repeatedly, ten times or more. CDR3 residues: CASSLALRLYGYTF. The CDR3 coding sequence is TGTGCCAGCAGCTTAGCGTTGAGACTGTATGGCTACACCTTC. V usage is TRBV7-2 and J usage is TRBJ1-2; D remains ambiguous. The CDR3 runs to 14 residues. V lost 0 bases, J lost 5 bases, and 10 bases lay in between. Germline CDR1 SGHTA, CDR2 FQGNSA. The full variable domain, completed using reference TRBV7-2 and TRBJ1-2, is GAGVSQSPSNKVTEKGKDVELRCDPISGHTALYWYRQSLGQGLEFLIYFQGNSAPDKSGLPSDRFSAERTGGSVSTLTIQRTQQEDSAVYLCASSLALRLYGYTFGSGTRLTVV.

At least ten counts were recorded for this clonotype. This chain links TRBV4-1 with TRBJ2-2, with a weak D call TRBD1 (5 bases). V was cut by 3 bases and J by 4 bases, with 18 bases left in between. The CDR3 spans 17 residues. Germline CDR1 reads MGHRA; CDR2 reads YSYEKL. The CDR3 DNA sequence: TGCGCCAGCAGCCACCCTGCGACAGAGACGTCCACCGGGGAGCTGTTTTTT. As protein: CASSHPATETSTGELFF.

This chain uses TRBV20-1 with TRBJ2-1; 7 bases agree with TRBD2. The length of the CDR3 is 15 residues. Losses at the gene ends were 0 bases for V and 6 bases for J; bases not matched to a gene: 8. Germline-derived CDR1 and CDR2 are DFQATT and SNEGSKA (reference sequence). The CDR3 loop is CSARDRAGVRNEQFF. As DNA, the CDR3 is TGCAGTGCTAGAGATCGGGCGGGAGTCCGCAATGAGCAGTTCTTC.

The V gene is TRBV12-3 or TRBV12-4, the J gene TRBJ1-3; TRBD1 aligns across 9 bases. V shed 5 bases and J 2 bases; nucleotides not matched to a gene: 4. The CDR3 extends over 15 amino acids. The CDR3 sequence is CASSAQGAPGNTIYF. As DNA, the CDR3 is TGTGCCAGCAGTGCACAGGGGGCGCCTGGAAACACCATATATTTT.

The gene calls are TRBV20-1 and TRBJ2-1, with TRBD2 as a possible D gene (6 bases). Trimming shortened V by 2 bases and J by 4 bases, and 9 bases separated the two germline ends. Germline V CDR1 and CDR2: DFQATT, SNEGSKA (reference sequence). This CDR3 spans 13 amino acids. This CDR3 reads CSARTGTYNEQFF. The CDR3 nucleotides are TGCAGTGCTAGAACGGGGACTTACAATGAGCAGTTCTTC.

Note on this clonotype: One end of the junction varies from germline; a read error may be responsible. The CDR3 loop is CASSLIHGTGELIF. CDR3 in DNA: TGTGCCAGCAGCTTAATTCACGGGACCGGGGAGCTGATTTTT. The J gene is TRBJ2-2, the V gene TRBV7-7; D may be TRBD1 or TRBD2 (5 bases each). This CDR3 has 14 amino acids. CDR1 SSHAT and CDR2 FNYEAQ come from the germline V gene (reference sequence).

This chain joins TRBV29-1 and TRBJ2-3, with 10 positions matching TRBD2. This CDR3 region has 15 residues. Unmatched junction bases numbered 8, after V lost 4 bases and J lost 4 bases. CDR1 SQVTM and CDR2 ANQGSEA come from the germline V gene. CDR3 DNA: TGCAGCGTTGTAGGGCTAGCGGGAGATGCAGATACGCAGTATTTT. This translates into CSVVGLAGDADTQYF.

The V call is TRBV4-2, the J call TRBJ2-1; D possibly corresponds to TRBD2 (6 bases). Per the germline V gene, CDR1 is LGHNA and CDR2 is YNFKEQ. This CDR3 is built from 18 residues. The V and J ends lost 0 bases and 3 bases respectively, with 18 bases between them. CDR3: CASSQDQEGTYYYNEQFF. The CDR3 bases are TGTGCCAGCAGCCAAGATCAAGAAGGGACTTACTACTACAATGAGCAGTTCTTC.

This clonotype was detected a few times. This chain connects TRBV10-3 to TRBJ2-2, with D possibly TRBD2 on 5 matching bases. V dropped 0 bases and J dropped 6 bases, with 11 bases sitting between them. The CDR3 has 15 amino acids. Germline CDR1 is ENHRY and CDR2 is SYGVKD. The CDR3 coding sequence is TGTGCCATCAGTGAGTCTCTAGCCGTTGCCGGGGAGCTGTTTTTT. Its protein is CAISESLAVAGELFF.

There are a few counts of this clonotype. The genes are TRBV29-1 and TRBJ2-1, with TRBD2 matching over 12 bases. Per germline, CDR1 SQVTM and CDR2 ANQGSEA. This CDR3 region has 16 residues. V trimming: 4 bases; J trimming: 8 bases; junction bases outside the gene matches: 12. This CDR3 reads CSVAPFGLAGYDEQFF. The DNA of the CDR3 is TGCAGCGTTGCCCCATTTGGACTAGCGGGGTATGATGAGCAGTTCTTC.

The rearrangement uses TRBV20-1 and TRBJ2-7; D uncertain. The V gene lost 4 bases and the J gene lost 0 bases, with 7 bases spanning the gap. The CDR3 runs 12 residues. The germline V gene encodes CDR1 DFQATT and CDR2 SNEGSKA (reference sequence). Here the CDR3 DNA reads TGCAGTGCTATCAGAAGCTCCTACGAGCAGTACTTC. Translated: CSAIRSSYEQYF.

The genes are TRBV25-1 and TRBJ1-2; TRBD1 is a possible D gene (6 bases). CDR1 is MGHDK, CDR2 SYGVNS, per germline. The V end lost 5 bases, the J end lost 4 bases, and 17 bases lay between the germline ends. The length of the CDR3 is 15 residues. The CDR3 is CASSYGPGALYGYTF. The CDR3 DNA reads TGTGCCAGCAGTTATGGACCAGGGGCACTCTATGGCTACACCTTC.

This clonotype has a handful of counts. The chain is built from TRBV5-5 and TRBJ2-1, with TRBD2 matching over 9 bases. V lost 1 base and J lost 6; bases outside the gene matches: 8. This CDR3 comprises 16 residues. Germline CDR1 SGHKS, CDR2 YYEKEE (reference sequence). CDR3 sequence reads: CASSLRLAAFPNEQFF. The CDR3 nucleotides read TGTGCCAGCAGCTTGAGACTAGCGGCTTTCCCCAATGAGCAGTTCTTC.

This clonotype was recorded a few times. The chain links TRBV30 to TRBJ2-5, with D possibly being TRBD2 (6 bases). Trimming left V 0 bases short and J 5 bases short, with 13 bases between. The CDR3 length is 14 residues. The germline V gene has CDR1 GTSNPN and CDR2 SVGIG (reference sequence). CDR3 residues: CAWSVRFAGETQYF. The CDR3 coding sequence is TGTGCCTGGAGTGTACGATTTGCGGGGGAGACCCAGTACTTC.

The CDR3 reads CSANRAGDSNEQFF. CDR3 DNA sequence: TGCAGTGCTAACAGGGCAGGGGATTCTAATGAGCAGTTCTTC. This chain links TRBV20-1 with TRBJ2-1; a weak D match, TRBD1 (6 bases). Germline V gene lookup returns CDR1 DFQATT and CDR2 SNEGSKA (reference sequence). The ends were cut back, 4 bases at V and 7 bases at J, with 17 bases in the middle. The CDR3 has 14 amino acids.

This chain uses TRBV29-1 with TRBJ2-1; D is perhaps TRBD1 (5 bases). The V and J ends lost 4 bases and 9 bases respectively, with 16 bases between them. The CDR3 has 13 residues. Germline CDR1 reads SQVTM; CDR2 reads ANQGSEA. The CDR3 DNA sequence: TGCAGCGTTGCATGGTCCCCGCAGGGTGAGCAGTTCTTC. Translation gives CSVAWSPQGEQFF.